Below, one T cell receptor beta chain is given with its context. Its antigen is not identified. This sample is drawn from a study of post-analysis software for immune sequencing data. The library was made from cDNA and included unique molecular identifiers. TCRdb re-derived calls from the PCR reads in MiXCR, one entry per CDR3 protein. The table includes roughly 800,000 distinct CDR3 sequences, about 57% detected once. General study results and limits: About 5 TRBV segments were more frequent in patients than controls; TRBV5-6, TRBV5-1 and TRBV20-1 belonged to this group.

The CDR3 runs to 16 residues. In germline, CDR1 is MNHNS, CDR2 SASEGT. V was pared by 6 bases and J by 5 bases, with 13 bases of the junction left unmatched. Sequenced input: blood. The chain employs TRBV6-1 and TRBJ1-5, with TRBD1 matching 7 bases. This clonotype was obtained from a girl aged 10 to 17 with multiple sclerosis. The CDR3 coding sequence is TGTGCCAGCAGCGCAACAGGGACAGTCGGCCATCAGCCCCAGCATTTT. Translated, it gives CASSATGTVGHQPQHF.